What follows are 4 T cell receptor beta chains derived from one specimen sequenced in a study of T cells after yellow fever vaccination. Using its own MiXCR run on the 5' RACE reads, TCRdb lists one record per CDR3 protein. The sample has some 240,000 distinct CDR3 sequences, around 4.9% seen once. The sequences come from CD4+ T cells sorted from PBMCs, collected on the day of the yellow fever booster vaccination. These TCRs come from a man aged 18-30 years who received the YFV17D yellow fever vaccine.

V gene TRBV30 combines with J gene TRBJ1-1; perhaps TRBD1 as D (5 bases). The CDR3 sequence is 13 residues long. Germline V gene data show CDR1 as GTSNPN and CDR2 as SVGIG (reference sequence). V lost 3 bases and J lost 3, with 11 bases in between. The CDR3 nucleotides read TGTGCCTGGAGCCCGGGAGGGGACACTGAAGCTTTCTTT. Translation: CAWSPGGDTEAFF.

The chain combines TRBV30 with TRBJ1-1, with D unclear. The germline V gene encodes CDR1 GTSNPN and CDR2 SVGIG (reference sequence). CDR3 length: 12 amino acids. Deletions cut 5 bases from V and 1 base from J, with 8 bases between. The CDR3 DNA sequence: TGTGCCTGGCACCGGGCGAACACTGAAGCTTTCTTT. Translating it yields CAWHRANTEAFF.

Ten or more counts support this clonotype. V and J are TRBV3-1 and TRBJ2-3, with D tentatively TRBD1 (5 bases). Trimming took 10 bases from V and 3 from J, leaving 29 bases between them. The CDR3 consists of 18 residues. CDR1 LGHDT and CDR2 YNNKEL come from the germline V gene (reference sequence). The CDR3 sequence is CATSGPIRRDIGTDTQYF. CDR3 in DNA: TGTGCCACCTCCGGGCCGATCCGCAGGGATATAGGAACAGATACGCAGTATTTT.

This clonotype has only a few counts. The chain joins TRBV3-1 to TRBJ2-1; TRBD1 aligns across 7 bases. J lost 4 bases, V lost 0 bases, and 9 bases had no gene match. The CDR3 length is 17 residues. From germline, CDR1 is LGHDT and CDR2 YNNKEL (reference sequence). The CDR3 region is CASSQDRGGSTYNEQFF. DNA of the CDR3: TGTGCCAGCAGCCAAGATAGAGGGGGCTCCACATACAATGAGCAGTTCTTC.